One T cell receptor beta chain is described in this entry. The data were obtained in a study of T cell changes during pregnancy in multiple sclerosis. Measured with immunoSEQ multiplex PCR; TCRdb has only the in-frame clones, and not every one. The repertoire holds about 80,000 clones, with around 92% as singletons. Germline CDR1 and CDR2: SEHNR and FQNEAQ (reference sequence). The CDR3 length is 14 residues. The V gene lost 0 bases and the J gene lost 2 bases, with 6 bases spanning the gap. The receptor comes from a female donor with multiple sclerosis, enrolled in a pregnancy study. The sample was peripheral blood, taken before pregnancy. This chain connects TRBV7-9 to TRBJ2-3; no clear D gene. CDR3 nucleotide sequence: TGTGCCAGCAGCTTAGCTGGCATCACAGATACGCAGTATTTT. Translation gives CASSLAGITDTQYF.